The source of this TCR beta chain is a study of cytomegalovirus exposure and HLA in healthy donors. Overall study findings and caveats: Segments of the TCR beta V type were, in most cases, productive about 87% or about 30% of the time in an earlier analysis. When analyzed later, a missense DCLRE1C variant was found to be linked to TCR beta V- and J-gene trimming. Roughly 170 TCR beta chains were listed as cytomegalovirus-associated.

The CDR3 is 13 residues long. CDR1 is MNHEY and CDR2 is SVGAGI in the germline V gene. The V end lost 0 bases, the J end lost 1 base, and 3 bases lay between the germline ends. It was with 60 Vbeta and 13 Jbeta primers that the PCR ran. Libraries were prepared by immunoSEQ multiplex PCR; TCRdb keeps only in-frame clonotypes and omits some of them. This sample has around 110,000 clones, with approximately 85% found just once. This clone was counted only a few times. The antigen remains undetermined. The chain combines TRBV6-5 with TRBJ1-2; no firm D call. This sequence was found in a man aged 50 or older in good health and CMV-seronegative. The specimen sequenced was PBMCs. In DNA form, the CDR3 reads TGTGCCAGCAGTTACTCGAGTAACTATGGCTACACCTTC. This translates into CASSYSSNYGYTF.